This passage covers 8 T cell receptor beta chains from one sample sequenced in a study of blood T cell repertoires in COVID-19. This table comes from immunoSEQ multiplex PCR, and its TCRdb copy is limited to in-frame clones, with some not included. The sample yields approximately 300,000 clones, over 70% seen once. The sample comprised peripheral blood. Receptors originate from a woman aged 45-60 years with acute or convalescent COVID-19.

This clone was observed a handful of times. The chain is built from TRBV19 and TRBJ2-3; D possibly corresponds to TRBD1 (6 bases). The CDR3 length is 15 residues. Looked up from germline, CDR1 is LNHDA and CDR2 is SQIVND (reference sequence). V lost 4 bases to trimming and J lost 5 bases, with 16 bases between them. The CDR3, as DNA: TGTGCCAGTAGTACCCAGGGGCACCGGGGAGATACGCAGTATTTT. It translates to CASSTQGHRGDTQYF.

The chain links TRBV27 to TRBJ2-1; 9 bases line up with TRBD1. Germline loops: CDR1 MNHEY, CDR2 SMNVEV (reference sequence). The CDR3 has 12 residues. V dropped 4 bases and J dropped 13; count of bases not matched to a gene: 5. CDR3 loop: CASSSPGQGQFF. The DNA of the CDR3 is TGTGCCAGCAGTTCCCCGGGACAGGGCCAGTTCTTC.

A single count supports this clone. The chain has TRBV10-1 and TRBJ1-3; possible D gene TRBD1, 6 bases. V gave up 5 bases and J gave up 0 bases, with 8 bases separating them. Germline V CDR1 and CDR2: WNHNN, SYGVQD (reference sequence). This CDR3 has 14 amino acids. The CDR3, as DNA: TGCGCCAGCAGTCAGGGGAGCTCTGGAAACACCATATATTTT. Translated, it gives CASSQGSSGNTIYF.

The rearrangement joins TRBV5-1 to TRBJ2-2, with 10 bases aligning to TRBD1. The CDR3 totals 15 residues. Trimming removed 5 bases from V and 6 bases from J; junction bases left unmatched: 7. Germline V lookup: CDR1 SGHRS, CDR2 YFSETQ. The DNA for the CDR3 is TGCGCCAGCAGGGCCGGGACAGGGGCCCCCGGGGAGCTGTTTTTT. Amino acids: CASRAGTGAPGELFF.

V usage is TRBV20-1 and J usage is TRBJ2-3; D is uncertain. This CDR3 contains 11 residues. Germline V gives CDR1 DFQATT, CDR2 SNEGSKA (reference sequence). The V end was cut by 7 bases, the J end by 2 bases, with 7 bases between. CDR3 DNA: TGCAGTGGGTCAGACACAGATACGCAGTATTTT. Protein sequence: CSGSDTDTQYF.

This clone occurred a few times. The chain carries TRBV5-1 and TRBJ1-1; tentative D call: TRBD1 (5 bases). CDR3 length: 13 amino acids. CDR1 is SGHRS and CDR2 is YFSETQ in the germline V gene. V was trimmed by 2 bases and J by 3 bases, leaving 8 bases between them. CDR3 region: CASSLQVDTEAFF. The CDR3, as DNA: TGCGCCAGCAGCTTACAGGTCGACACTGAAGCTTTCTTT.

The chain is built from TRBV2 and TRBJ1-5; D might be TRBD1 (5 bases). The length of the CDR3 is 16 residues. Trimming pared 0 bases from V and 7 bases from J, leaving 16 bases between. Germline lookup yields CDR1 SNHLY and CDR2 FYNNEI. CDR3 coding DNA: TGTGCCAGCAGTGAAGCGCGGCAGGGTGCAGGACAGCCCCAGCATTTT. This gives the protein CASSEARQGAGQPQHF.

This sequence joins TRBV2 and TRBJ1-1; maybe TRBD1 (5 bases). The ends were cut back, 8 bases at V and 10 bases at J, with 11 bases in the middle. The germline V gene has CDR1 SNHLY and CDR2 FYNNEI. This CDR3 is built from 10 residues. This CDR3 reads CASGAPGAFF. The CDR3 bases are TGTGCCAGCGGGGCCCCGGGAGCTTTCTTT.